This T cell receptor (beta chain) was observed in a study of Tregs in tolerant kidney transplant recipients. Overall study context: Mixed chimerism was transient after nonmyeloablative marrow transplants from related graft donors.

Germline loops: CDR1 GTSNPN, CDR2 SVGIG (reference sequence). This CDR3 region has 12 residues. V lost 5 bases and J 0 bases, leaving 8 bases between the germline ends. Clones were sequenced by immunoSEQ multiplex PCR, and TCRdb holds only the in-frame ones, with some missing. The data hold tens of thousands of clones, with 95% to 98% observed a single time. Study findings and constraints: The small number of patients limits these findings pending further validation.

Unstimulated Tregs (CD4+CD25+CD127-) and CD4+CD25- non-Tregs were sorted from PBMCs. Before regulatory T cell sorting, thawed PBMCs rested overnight at 37°C in roughly 200 IU/ml IL-2. Remarks on this clone: Its antigen is unknown.

The TCR comes from a human donor who received a combined kidney and bone marrow transplant. Sequencing used Tregs from blood, obtained before the transplant. The chain is built from TRBV30 and TRBJ2-7; TRBD2 might be the D (5 bases). This CDR3 reads CAWGRGSYEQYF. CDR3 bases: TGTGCCTGGGGACGGGGCTCCTACGAGCAGTACTTC. The variable domain in full, completed from reference TRBV30 and TRBJ2-7, reads SQTIHQWPATLVQPVGSPLSLECTVEGTSNPNLYWYRQAAGRGLQLLFYSVGIGQISSEVPQNLSASRPQDRQFILSSKKLLLSDSGFYLCAWGRGSYEQYFGPGTRLTVT.